This TCR beta chain appears in the sequencing data of a study of blood T cell repertoires in COVID-19. Looking at the study overall: Spain, Italy and the United States supplied samples that represented acute and convalescent COVID-19.

All enrollees were roughly 18 to 89 years old and from 25 or so US areas. Resolution of symptoms, clearance, or two negative PCRs was present in recovered Cohort 3 donors. Original methodology: Reference gene primer amplification gave nucleated cell count estimates. Profiling relied on immunoSEQ multiplex PCR, and the TCRdb table lists in-frame clones only, not all of them. V, J and clone size derive from that table, while D and trimming were established from the DNA sequence. The table records roughly 300,000 clones, 85% of them present only once. This clone was seen only a few times. The CDR3 totals 13 residues. J gave up 7 bases and V 2 bases, and 3 bases lay outside the gene matches. Germline CDR1 SGHTA, CDR2 FQGNSA.

This TCR was sampled from a woman in her fifties or sixties who had recovered from COVID-19. The chain has TRBV7-2 and TRBJ1-1; TRBD1 matches 8 bases. The source material was PBMCs or T cells enriched from blood (not recorded which). This CDR3 reads CASSLRQGYEAFF. Here the CDR3 DNA reads TGTGCCAGCAGCTTAAGACAGGGGTATGAAGCTTTCTTT.